This TCR beta chain appears in the sequencing data of a study of cytomegalovirus exposure and HLA in healthy donors. On the study more broadly: In terms of ancestry, the Caucasian-associated cluster contained about four fifths of the 350 to 450 genotyped donors. The study, taken as a whole, reports: Most TCR sequences were rare, but some public TCRs occurred in many donors.

The CDR3 runs to 13 residues. The ends were cut back, 5 bases at V and 5 bases at J, with 13 bases in the middle. Germline lookup yields CDR1 SGHRS and CDR2 YFSETQ. With 60 Vbeta and 13 Jbeta primers, the PCR was carried out. Using immunoSEQ multiplex PCR, the repertoire was profiled, and TCRdb retains in-frame clones only, with some absent. The sample has roughly 170,000 clones, approximately 80% seen once. Turning to this clone: The antigen remains undetermined.

The J gene is TRBJ2-5, the V gene TRBV5-1, with D possibly matching TRBD2 (6 bases). Sequencing was done on a sample of PBMCs. The source of this sequence is a girl aged 2 to 10 in good health and CMV-seropositive. This chain's CDR3 is CASRGGSVETQYF. DNA for the CDR3: TGCGCCAGCAGGGGAGGTTCCGTCGAGACCCAGTACTTC.